This is a list of T cell receptor beta chains from one sample in a study of human T cells and chemical hapten exposure. A single record per CDR3 protein comes from TCRdb applying MiXCR to the RACE reads. The table records some 45,000 distinct CDR3 sequences, roughly 4.2% of them present only once. The sample was whole blood. All receptors derive from a human donor in good health. Some clones in this sample may be carry-over from other donors' samples. The CDR3 runs from the conserved cysteine through the conserved F or W. Fields, in order: CDR3 length, D gene, clone size, V gene, J gene, CDR3 DNA, CDR3 protein. The D gene is left open where the match is weak. Not every row has a clone size; where given, it reads once, few, many or a size class.

>13|.|many|TRBV29-1|TRBJ2-6
TGCAGCGTTAGATTCTCTGGGGCCAACGTCCTGACTTTC
CSVRFSGANVLTF
>13|.|few|TRBV6-5|TRBJ1-5
TGTGCCAGCAGAGGGGGTAGGGGTCAGCCCCAGCATTTT
CASRGGRGQPQHF
>14|TRBD1|many|TRBV6-1|TRBJ2-7
TGTGCCAGACGCCTCAGACAGGGGGCCCACGAGCAGTACTTC
CARRLRQGAHEQYF
>17|TRBD2|many|TRBV12-3/TRBV12-4|TRBJ2-1
TGTGCCAGCAGTCCGACTAGCGGGAGGGCCGGAGAGGGTGAGCAGTTCTTC
CASSPTSGRAGEGEQFF
>15|.|.|TRBV5-8|TRBJ2-3
TGTGCCAGCAGATATAGGTCGGGCAGCACAGATACGCAGTATTTT
CASRYRSGSTDTQYF
>14|.|many|TRBV5-6|TRBJ2-2
TGTGCCAGCAGCTCCGGACTGTACACCGGGGAGCTGTTTTTT
CASSSGLYTGELFF
>16|TRBD1|few|TRBV6-2/TRBV6-3|TRBJ1-1
TGTGCCAGCAGTTCCTCCAGACAGGGAAGGAACACTGAAGCTTTCTTT
CASSSSRQGRNTEAFF
>18|TRBD2|.|TRBV11-2|TRBJ2-3
TGTGCCAGCAGCTTCTCACTAGCGGGGAGCTCTAGCACAGATACGCAGTATTTT
CASSFSLAGSSSTDTQYF
>16|TRBD2|few|TRBV12-3/TRBV12-4|TRBJ2-3
TGTGCCAGCAGTTTGGGGGTAGCGGGAGGTATAGATACGCAGTATTTT
CASSLGVAGGIDTQYF
>17|.|few|TRBV9|TRBJ2-2
TGTGCCAGCAGCGTAGAGGGGGGTAGCGGTAACACCGGGGAGCTGTTTTTT
CASSVEGGSGNTGELFF
>15|.|many|TRBV6-1|TRBJ1-2
TGTGCCAGCAGTGAACGTGGGGTAGCTAACTATGGCTACACCTTC
CASSERGVANYGYTF